Listed here are 6 T cell receptor beta chains from one sample, sequenced in a study of T cell changes during pregnancy in multiple sclerosis. Repertoires were generated with immunoSEQ multiplex PCR, while TCRdb's copy carries only in-frame clones and drops some. This sample has 35,000 to 50,000 clones, with under 95% found just once. Sequenced sample: PBMCs (not recorded whether the cells were cultured). These receptors were obtained from a female donor with multiple sclerosis, enrolled in a pregnancy study.

V gene TRBV19 combines with J gene TRBJ1-5; 7 bases agree with TRBD1. The CDR3 loop spans 14 amino acids. Germline V gives CDR1 LNHDA, CDR2 SQIVND (reference sequence). The ends lost 7 bases at V and 4 bases at J; junction bases unmatched: 7. The CDR3 DNA reads as TGTGCCAGTACTCCGGGACAGCGAAATCAGCCCCAGCATTTT. This gives the protein CASTPGQRNQPQHF.

The rearrangement joins TRBV5-4 to TRBJ2-1; TRBD2 matches 15 bases. V dropped 3 bases and J dropped 10; count of bases not matched to a gene: 2. The CDR3 runs 14 residues. The V gene's germline CDR1 is SGHNT and CDR2 YYREEE (reference sequence). The CDR3 reads CASSSGLAGGEQFF. In nucleotides, the CDR3 is TGTGCCAGCAGCTCGGGACTAGCGGGAGGCGAGCAGTTCTTC.

This sequence joins TRBV7-9 and TRBJ2-3, with D perhaps matching TRBD2 (6 bases). V was clipped by 4 bases and J by 2 bases, with 10 bases between them. This CDR3 has 14 residues. Germline V gene data show CDR1 as SEHNR and CDR2 as FQNEAQ (reference sequence). CDR3 residues: CASSSSGSTDTQYF. The CDR3 nucleotides read TGTGCCAGCAGCTCGAGCGGGTCCACAGATACGCAGTATTTT.

The V gene is TRBV2, the J gene TRBJ2-7, with D uncertain. Deletions cut 2 bases from V and 7 bases from J, with 18 bases between. This CDR3 has 15 residues. Germline V gene sequence: CDR1 SNHLY, CDR2 FYNNEI. The CDR3: CASSELNNRLLEQYF. For the CDR3, the DNA is TGTGCCAGCAGTGAACTGAACAACAGACTTCTAGAGCAGTACTTC. Full variable domain (rest looked up from reference TRBV2 and TRBJ2-7): EPEVTQTPSHQVTQMGQEVILRCVPISNHLYFYWYRQILGQKVEFLVSFYNNEISEKSEIFDDQFSVERPDGSNFTLKIRSTKLEDSAMYFCASSELNNRLLEQYFGPGTRLTVT.

CDR3 coding DNA: TGTGCCAGCCACGAGAGGGGACAGGGAGTTGTCGAGCAGTACTTC. This translates into CASHERGQGVVEQYF. The V gene is TRBV6-1, the J gene TRBJ2-7; 9 bases line up with TRBD1. With 8 bases clipped from V and 6 bases from J, the junction kept 14 bases outside the gene matches. In germline, CDR1 is MNHNS, CDR2 SASEGT. This CDR3 region has 15 residues.

This clone was seen once. The rearrangement links TRBV7-6 to TRBJ2-1, with D possibly TRBD2 on 7 matching bases. The germline gives CDR1 SGHVS, CDR2 FNYEAQ. V lost 1 base and J lost 4, with 11 bases in between. The CDR3 extends over 15 amino acids. Written as DNA, the CDR3 is TGTGCCAGCAGCTTAGGGGGGGGCCCTTACAATGAGCAGTTCTTC. Residues: CASSLGGGPYNEQFF.